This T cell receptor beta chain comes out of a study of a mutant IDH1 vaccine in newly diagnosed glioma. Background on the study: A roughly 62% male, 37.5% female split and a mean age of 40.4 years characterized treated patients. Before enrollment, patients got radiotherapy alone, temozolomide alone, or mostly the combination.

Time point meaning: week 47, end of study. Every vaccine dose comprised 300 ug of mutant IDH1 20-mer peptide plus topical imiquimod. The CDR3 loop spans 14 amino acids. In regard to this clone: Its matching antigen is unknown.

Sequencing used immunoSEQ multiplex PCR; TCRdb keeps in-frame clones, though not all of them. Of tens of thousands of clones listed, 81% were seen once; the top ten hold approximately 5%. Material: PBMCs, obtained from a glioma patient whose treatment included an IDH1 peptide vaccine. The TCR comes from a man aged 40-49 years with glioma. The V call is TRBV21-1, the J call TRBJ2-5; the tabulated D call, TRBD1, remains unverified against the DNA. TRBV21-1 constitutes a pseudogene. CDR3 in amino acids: CASSVLGQGETQYF. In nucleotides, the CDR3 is TGTGCCAGCAGTGTACTGGGACAGGGGGAGACCCAGTACTTC.